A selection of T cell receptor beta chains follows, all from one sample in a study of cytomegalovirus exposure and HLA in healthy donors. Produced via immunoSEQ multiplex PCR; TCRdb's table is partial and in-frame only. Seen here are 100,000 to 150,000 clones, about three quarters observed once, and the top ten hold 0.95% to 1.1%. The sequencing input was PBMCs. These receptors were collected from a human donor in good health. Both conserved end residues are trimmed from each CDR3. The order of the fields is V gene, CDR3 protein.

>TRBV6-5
ASSYSEVYSTDTQY
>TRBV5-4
ASSLVPQRGGAF
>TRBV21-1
ASSKALGVSTEAF
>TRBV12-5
ASGLGVANYGYT
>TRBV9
ASSGTVGRANYGYT
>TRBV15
ATSRGRGGLGTEAF
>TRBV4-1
ASSLSGGNEQF
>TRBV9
ASSLTVGTGAHWGTGELF
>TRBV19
ASGTGTEYGYT
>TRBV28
ASRRRRAKPDSPLH
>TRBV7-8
ASSHPLSGGRDEQY
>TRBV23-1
ASDRENNSPLH
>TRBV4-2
ASSQEVISYYEQY
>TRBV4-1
ASSQPLTSGGDFLWNEQF
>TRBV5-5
ASSPSGGESGTEAF
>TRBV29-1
SVVSNYGYT
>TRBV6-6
ASTSLLFSYNEQF
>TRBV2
ASSEALSGLLSN
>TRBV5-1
ASSLNEGQIYEQY
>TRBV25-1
ASSGDTQTPVYGYT
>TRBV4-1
ASSQAGAWGYT
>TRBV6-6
ASSYTISTDTQY
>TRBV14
ASSLRGGSSGANVLT
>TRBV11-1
ASSKATSGGFNEQF
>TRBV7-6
ASSRIQGFQETQY
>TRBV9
ASSVAPRRDTQDTQY
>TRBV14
ASSQIEVVNTGELF
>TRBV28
ASKSAGTYEQY
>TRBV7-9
ASRDSNENYGYT
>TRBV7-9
ASSEGATGELF
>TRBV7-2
ASSSGQGTHSGANVLT
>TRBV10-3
AIRTGNGYT
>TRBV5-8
ASSFTGGSNQPQH
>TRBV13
ASSLPTTRGGETQY
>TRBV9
ASSSWTSGGRDTQY
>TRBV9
ASSPGINGYT
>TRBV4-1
ASSQGQGVQPQH
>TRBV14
ASSHRDIFYGYT
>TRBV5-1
ASSPGQEYNEQF
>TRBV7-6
ASSLAVGVSGSAF
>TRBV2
ASKSTRAGYNEQF
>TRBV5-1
ASSLAAAGSGELF
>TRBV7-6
ASSSTGGSGNTIY
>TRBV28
ASRPWGRGGTDTQY
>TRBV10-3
AISEGDRAGGYT
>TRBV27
ASSMYMGEKLF
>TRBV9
ASSPPGTSRSGANVLT
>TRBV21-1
ASSDRPGGRGEKLF
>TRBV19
ASSIRTGRAEAF
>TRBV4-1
ASSSGTQYQPQH
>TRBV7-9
ASSLRGTGSPQPQH
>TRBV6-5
ASTPWGTVNNEQF
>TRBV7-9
ASSPTGGGGNQPQH
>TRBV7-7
ASSKDREETQY
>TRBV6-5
ASSYRASGRDNEQF